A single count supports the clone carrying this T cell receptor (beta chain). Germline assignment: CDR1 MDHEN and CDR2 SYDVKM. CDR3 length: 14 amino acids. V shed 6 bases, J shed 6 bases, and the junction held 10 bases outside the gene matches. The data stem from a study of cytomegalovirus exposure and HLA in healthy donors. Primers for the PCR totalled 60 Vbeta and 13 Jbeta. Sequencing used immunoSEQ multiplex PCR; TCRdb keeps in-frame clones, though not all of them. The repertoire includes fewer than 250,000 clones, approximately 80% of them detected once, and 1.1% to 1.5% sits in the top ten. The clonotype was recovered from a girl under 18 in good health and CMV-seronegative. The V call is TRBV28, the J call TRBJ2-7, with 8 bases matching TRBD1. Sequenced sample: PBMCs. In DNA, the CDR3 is TGTGCCAGCAGGTACGGGACAGGCGGAGGCGAGCAGTACTTC. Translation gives CASRYGTGGGEQYF.